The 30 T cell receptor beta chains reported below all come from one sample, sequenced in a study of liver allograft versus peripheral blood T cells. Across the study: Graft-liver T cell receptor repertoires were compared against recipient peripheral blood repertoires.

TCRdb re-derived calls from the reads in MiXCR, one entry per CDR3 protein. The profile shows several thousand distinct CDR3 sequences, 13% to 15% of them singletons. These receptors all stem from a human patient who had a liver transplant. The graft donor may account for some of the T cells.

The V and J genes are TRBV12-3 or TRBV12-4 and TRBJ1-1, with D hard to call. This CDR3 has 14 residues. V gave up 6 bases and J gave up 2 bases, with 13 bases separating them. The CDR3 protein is CASSGVQANTEAFF. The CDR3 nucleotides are TGTGCCAGCAGCGGGGTACAAGCTAACACTGAAGCTTTCTTT.

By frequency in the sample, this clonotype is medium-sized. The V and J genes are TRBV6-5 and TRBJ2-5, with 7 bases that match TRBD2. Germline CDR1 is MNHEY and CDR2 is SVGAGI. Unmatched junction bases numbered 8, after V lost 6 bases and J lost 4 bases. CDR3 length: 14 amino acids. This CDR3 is CASRGRDYLETQYF. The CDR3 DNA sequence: TGTGCCAGCAGAGGGAGGGACTATTTAGAGACCCAGTACTTC.

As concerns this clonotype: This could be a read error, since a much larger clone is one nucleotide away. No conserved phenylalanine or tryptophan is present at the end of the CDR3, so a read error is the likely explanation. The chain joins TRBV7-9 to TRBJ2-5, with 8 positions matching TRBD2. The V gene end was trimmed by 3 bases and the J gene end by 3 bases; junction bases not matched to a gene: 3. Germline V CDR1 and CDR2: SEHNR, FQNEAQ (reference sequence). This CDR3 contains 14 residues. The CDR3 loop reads CASSFGAGEETQYY. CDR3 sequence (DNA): TGTGCCAGCAGCTTTGGAGCGGGGGAAGAGACCCAGTACTAC.

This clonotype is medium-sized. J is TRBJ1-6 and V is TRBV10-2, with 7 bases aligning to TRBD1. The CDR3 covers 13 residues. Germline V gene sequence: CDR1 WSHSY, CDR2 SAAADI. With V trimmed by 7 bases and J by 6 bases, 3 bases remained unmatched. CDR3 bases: TGCGCCAGCAAGACAGGGCCTAATTCACCCCTCCACTTT. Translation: CASKTGPNSPLHF.

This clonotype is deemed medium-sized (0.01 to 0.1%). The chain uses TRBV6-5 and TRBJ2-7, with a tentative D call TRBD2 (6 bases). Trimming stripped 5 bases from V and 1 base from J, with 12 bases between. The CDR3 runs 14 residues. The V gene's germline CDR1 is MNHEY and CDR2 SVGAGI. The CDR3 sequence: CASSHPGASYEQYF. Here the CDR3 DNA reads TGTGCCAGCAGTCACCCGGGAGCTTCCTACGAGCAGTACTTC.

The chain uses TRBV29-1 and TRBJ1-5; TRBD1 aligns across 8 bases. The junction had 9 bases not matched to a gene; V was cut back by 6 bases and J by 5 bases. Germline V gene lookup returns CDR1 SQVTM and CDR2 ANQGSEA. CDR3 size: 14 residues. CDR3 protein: CSVPGQAYDQPQHF. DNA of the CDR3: TGCAGCGTCCCGGGACAGGCTTACGATCAGCCCCAGCATTTT. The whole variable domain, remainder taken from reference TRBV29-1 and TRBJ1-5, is SAVISQKPSRDICQRGTSLTIQCQVDSQVTMMFWYRQQPGQSLTLIATANQGSEATYESGFVIDKFPISRPNLTFSTLTVSNMSPEDSSIYLCSVPGQAYDQPQHFGDGTRLSIL.

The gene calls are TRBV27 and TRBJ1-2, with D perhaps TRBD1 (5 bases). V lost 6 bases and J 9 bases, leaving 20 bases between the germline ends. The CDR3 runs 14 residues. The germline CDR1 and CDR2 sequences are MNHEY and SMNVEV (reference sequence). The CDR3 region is CASSPPGGRQSYTF. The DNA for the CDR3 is TGTGCCAGCAGCCCTCCCGGGGGAAGGCAGAGCTACACCTTC.

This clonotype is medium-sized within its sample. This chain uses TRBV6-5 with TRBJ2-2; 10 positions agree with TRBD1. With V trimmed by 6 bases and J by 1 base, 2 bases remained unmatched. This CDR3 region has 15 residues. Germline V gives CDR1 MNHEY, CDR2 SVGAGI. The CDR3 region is CASRGQGKNTGELFF. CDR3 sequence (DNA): TGTGCCAGCAGGGGACAGGGGAAGAACACCGGGGAGCTGTTTTTT.

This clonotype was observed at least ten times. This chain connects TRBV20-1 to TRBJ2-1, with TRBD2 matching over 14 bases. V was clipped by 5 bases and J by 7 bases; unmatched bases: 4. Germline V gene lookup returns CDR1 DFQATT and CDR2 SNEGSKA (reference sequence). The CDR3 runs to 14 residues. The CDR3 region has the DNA TGCAGTGCTTGGACTAGCGGGAGGAGGAATGAGCAGTTCTTC. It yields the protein CSAWTSGRRNEQFF.

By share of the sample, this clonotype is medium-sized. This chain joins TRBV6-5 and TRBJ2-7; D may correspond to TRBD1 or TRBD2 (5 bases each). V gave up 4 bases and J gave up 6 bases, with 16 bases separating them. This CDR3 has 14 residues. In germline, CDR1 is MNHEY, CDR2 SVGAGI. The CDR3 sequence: CASSSRMGEFEQYF. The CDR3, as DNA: TGTGCCAGCAGTTCTCGCATGGGGGAATTCGAGCAGTACTTC.

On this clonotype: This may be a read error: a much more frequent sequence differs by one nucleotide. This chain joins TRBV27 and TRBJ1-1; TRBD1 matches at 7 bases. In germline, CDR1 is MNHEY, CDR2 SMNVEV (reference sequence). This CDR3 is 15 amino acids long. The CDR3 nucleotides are TGTGCCAGCACCCCGGGACAGCACATGAACACTGAAGCTTACTTT. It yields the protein CASTPGQHMNTEAYF.

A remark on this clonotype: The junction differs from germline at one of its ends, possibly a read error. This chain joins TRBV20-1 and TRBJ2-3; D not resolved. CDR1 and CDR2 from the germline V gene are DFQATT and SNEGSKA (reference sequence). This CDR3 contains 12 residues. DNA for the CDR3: TGCAGTGCCAGAGACTTAGGGGATACGCAGTATTTT. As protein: CSARDLGDTQYF.

CDR3 sequence (DNA): TGTGCCAGCAGCACCCAACCGGGACTCTTCTACGAGCAGTACTTC. It yields the protein CASSTQPGLFYEQYF. The gene calls are TRBV9 and TRBJ2-7, with D perhaps TRBD2 (6 bases). From germline, CDR1 is SGDLS and CDR2 YYNGEE. The CDR3 runs to 15 residues. The germline V and J ends were trimmed by 4 bases and 3 bases, with 17 bases remaining between them.

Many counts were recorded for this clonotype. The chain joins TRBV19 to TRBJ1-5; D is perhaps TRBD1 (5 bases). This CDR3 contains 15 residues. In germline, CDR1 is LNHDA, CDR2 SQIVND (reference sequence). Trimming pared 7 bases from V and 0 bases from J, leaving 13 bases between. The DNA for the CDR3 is TGTGCCAGTATGGGGGGTTCTAATAGCAATCAGCCCCAGCATTTT. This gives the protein CASMGGSNSNQPQHF. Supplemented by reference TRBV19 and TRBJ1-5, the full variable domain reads DGGITQSPKYLFRKEGQNVTLSCEQNLNHDAMYWYRQDPGQGLRLIYYSQIVNDFQKGDIAEGYSVSREKKESFPLTVTSAQKNPTAFYLCASMGGSNSNQPQHFGDGTRLSIL.

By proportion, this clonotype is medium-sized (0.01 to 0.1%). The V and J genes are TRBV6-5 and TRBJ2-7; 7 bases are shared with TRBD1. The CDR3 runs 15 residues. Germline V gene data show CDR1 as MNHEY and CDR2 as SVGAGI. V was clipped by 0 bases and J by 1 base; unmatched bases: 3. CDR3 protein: CASSYSPGGSYEQYF. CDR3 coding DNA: TGTGCCAGCAGTTACTCGCCAGGGGGATCCTACGAGCAGTACTTC.

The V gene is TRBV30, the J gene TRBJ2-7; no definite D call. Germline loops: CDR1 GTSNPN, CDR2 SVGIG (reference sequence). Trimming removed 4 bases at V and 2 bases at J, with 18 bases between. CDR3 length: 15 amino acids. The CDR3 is CAWTPGKVVTYEQYF. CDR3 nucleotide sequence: TGTGCCTGGACCCCCGGAAAGGTTGTCACCTACGAGCAGTACTTC.

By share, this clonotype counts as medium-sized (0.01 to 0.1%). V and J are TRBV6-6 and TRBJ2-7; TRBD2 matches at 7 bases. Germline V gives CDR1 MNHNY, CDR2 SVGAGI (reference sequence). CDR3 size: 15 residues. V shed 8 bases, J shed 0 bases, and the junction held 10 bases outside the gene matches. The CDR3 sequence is CASAPGTTSSYEQYF. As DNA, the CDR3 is TGTGCCAGCGCCCCCGGGACTACGAGCTCCTACGAGCAGTACTTC.

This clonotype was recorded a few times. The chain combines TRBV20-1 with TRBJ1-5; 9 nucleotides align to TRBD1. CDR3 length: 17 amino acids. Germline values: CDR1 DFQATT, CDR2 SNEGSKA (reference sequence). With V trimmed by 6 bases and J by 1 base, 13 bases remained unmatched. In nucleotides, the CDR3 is TGCAGTGCCCCGGGGGGGGACAGGGTAAGAAGCAATCAGCCCCAGCATTTT. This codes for CSAPGGDRVRSNQPQHF.

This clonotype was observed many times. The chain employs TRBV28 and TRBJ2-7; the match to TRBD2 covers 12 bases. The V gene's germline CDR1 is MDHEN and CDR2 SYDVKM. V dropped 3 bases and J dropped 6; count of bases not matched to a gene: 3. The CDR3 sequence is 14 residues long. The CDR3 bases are TGTGCCAGCAGTTTGGCTAGCGGGAGGGGCGAGCAGTACTTC. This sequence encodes CASSLASGRGEQYF.

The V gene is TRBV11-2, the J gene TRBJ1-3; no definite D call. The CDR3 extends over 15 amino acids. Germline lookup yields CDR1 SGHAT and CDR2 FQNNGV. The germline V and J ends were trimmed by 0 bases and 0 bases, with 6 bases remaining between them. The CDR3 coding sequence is TGTGCCAGCAGCTTAGAACCCTACTCTGGAAACACCATATATTTT. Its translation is CASSLEPYSGNTIYF.

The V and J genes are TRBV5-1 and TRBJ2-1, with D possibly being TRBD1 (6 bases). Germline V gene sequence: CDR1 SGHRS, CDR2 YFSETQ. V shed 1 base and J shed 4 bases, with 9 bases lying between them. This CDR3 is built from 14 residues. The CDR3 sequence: CASSLQTGYNEQFF. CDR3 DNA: TGCGCCAGCAGCTTGCAAACAGGGTACAATGAGCAGTTCTTC.

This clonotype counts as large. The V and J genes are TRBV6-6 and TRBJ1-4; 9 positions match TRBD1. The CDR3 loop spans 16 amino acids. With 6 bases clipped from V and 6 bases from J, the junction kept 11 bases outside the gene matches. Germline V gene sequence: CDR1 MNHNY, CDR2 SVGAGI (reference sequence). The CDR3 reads CASRTITGTGYEKLFF. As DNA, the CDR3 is TGTGCCAGCAGGACGATCACCGGGACAGGGTATGAAAAACTGTTTTTT.

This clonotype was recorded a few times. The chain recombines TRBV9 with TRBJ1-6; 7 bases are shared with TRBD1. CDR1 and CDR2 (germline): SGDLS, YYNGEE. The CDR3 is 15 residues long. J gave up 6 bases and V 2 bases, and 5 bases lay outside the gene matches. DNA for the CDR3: TGTGCCAGCAGCGTGTCAGGGGGGGGTAATTCACCCCTCCACTTT. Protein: CASSVSGGGNSPLHF.

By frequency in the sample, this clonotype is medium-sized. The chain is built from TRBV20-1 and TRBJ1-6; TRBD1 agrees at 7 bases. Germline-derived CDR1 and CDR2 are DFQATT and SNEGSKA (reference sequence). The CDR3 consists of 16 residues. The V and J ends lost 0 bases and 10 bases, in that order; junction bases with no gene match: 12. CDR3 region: CSARDRQGLSDSPLHF. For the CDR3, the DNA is TGCAGTGCTAGAGATAGACAGGGACTTTCTGACTCACCCCTCCACTTT.

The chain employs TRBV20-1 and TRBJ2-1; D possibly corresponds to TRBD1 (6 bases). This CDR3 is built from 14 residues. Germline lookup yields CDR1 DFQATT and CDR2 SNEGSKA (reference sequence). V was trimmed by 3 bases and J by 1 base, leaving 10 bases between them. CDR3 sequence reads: CSARDSLSYNEQFF. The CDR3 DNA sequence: TGCAGTGCTAGGGACAGTTTATCCTACAATGAGCAGTTCTTC.

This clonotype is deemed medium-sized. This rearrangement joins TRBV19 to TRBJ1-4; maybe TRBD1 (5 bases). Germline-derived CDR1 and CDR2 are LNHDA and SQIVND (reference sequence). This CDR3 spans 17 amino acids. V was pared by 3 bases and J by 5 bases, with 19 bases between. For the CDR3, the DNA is TGTGCCAGTAGTATCTCCCTCGACAGTAACTTCAATGAAAAACTGTTTTTT. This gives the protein CASSISLDSNFNEKLFF.

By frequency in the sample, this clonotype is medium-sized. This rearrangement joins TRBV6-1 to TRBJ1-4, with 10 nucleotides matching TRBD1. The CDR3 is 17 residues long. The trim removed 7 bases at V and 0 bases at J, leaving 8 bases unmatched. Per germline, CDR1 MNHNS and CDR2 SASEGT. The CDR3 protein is CASNPTGGITTNEKLFF. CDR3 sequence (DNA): TGTGCCAGCAACCCGACAGGGGGCATTACAACTAATGAAAAACTGTTTTTT.

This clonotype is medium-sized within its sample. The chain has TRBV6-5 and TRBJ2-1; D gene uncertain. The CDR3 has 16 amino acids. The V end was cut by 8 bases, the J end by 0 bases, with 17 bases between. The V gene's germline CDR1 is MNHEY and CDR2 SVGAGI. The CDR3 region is CASRGYGQSSYNEQFF. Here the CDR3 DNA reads TGTGCCAGCCGAGGCTACGGGCAGAGCTCCTACAATGAGCAGTTCTTC.

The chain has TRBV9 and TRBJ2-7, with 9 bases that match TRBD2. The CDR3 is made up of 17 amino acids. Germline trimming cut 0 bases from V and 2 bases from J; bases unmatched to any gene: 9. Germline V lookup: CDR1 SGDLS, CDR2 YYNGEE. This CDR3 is CASSVGGGGEMTYEQYF. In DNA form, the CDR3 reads TGTGCCAGCAGCGTAGGCGGGGGGGGCGAAATGACCTACGAGCAGTACTTC. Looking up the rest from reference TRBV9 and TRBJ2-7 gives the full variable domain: DSGVTQTPKHLITATGQRVTLRCSPRSGDLSVYWYQQSLDQGLQFLIQYYNGEERAKGNILERFSAQQFPDLHSELNLSSLELGDSALYFCASSVGGGGEMTYEQYFGPGTRLTVT.

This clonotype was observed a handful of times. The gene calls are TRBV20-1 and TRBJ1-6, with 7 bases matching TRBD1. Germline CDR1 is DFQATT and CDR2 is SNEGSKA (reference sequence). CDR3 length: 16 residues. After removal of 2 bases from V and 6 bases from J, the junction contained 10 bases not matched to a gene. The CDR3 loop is CSARPGGTAINSPLHF. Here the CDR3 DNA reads TGCAGTGCTAGACCAGGCGGGACAGCGATTAATTCACCCCTCCACTTT.